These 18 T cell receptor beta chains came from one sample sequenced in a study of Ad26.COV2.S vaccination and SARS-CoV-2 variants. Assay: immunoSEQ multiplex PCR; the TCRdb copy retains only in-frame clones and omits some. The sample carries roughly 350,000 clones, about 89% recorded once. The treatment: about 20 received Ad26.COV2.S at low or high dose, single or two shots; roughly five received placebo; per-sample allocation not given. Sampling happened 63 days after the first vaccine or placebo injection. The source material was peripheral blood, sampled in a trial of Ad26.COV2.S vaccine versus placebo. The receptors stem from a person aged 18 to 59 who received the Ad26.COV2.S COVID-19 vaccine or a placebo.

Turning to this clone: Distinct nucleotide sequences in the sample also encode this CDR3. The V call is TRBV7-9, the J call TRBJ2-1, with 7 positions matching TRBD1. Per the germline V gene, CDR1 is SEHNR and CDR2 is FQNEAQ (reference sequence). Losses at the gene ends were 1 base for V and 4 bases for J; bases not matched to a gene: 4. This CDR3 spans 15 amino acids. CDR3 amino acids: CASSLGTGIYNEQFF. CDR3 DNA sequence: TGTGCCAGCAGCTTAGGGACAGGAATATACAATGAGCAGTTCTTC.

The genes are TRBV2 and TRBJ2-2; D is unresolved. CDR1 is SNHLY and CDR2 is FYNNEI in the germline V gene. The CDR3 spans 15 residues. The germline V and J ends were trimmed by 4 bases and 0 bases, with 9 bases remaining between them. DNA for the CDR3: TGTGCCAGCAGTGTCCTGCCAACGAACACCGGGGAGCTGTTTTTT. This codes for CASSVLPTNTGELFF.

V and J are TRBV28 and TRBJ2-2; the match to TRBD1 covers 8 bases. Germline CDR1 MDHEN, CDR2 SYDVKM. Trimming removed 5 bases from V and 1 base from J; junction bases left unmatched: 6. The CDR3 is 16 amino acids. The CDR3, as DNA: TGTGCCAGCAGTCCTCTAGGGACAGGGAACACCGGGGAGCTGTTTTTT. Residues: CASSPLGTGNTGELFF.

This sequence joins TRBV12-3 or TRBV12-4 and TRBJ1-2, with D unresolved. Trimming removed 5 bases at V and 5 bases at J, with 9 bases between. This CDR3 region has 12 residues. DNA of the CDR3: TGTGCCAGCAGTGGGGAACAGTATGGCTACACCTTC. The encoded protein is CASSGEQYGYTF.

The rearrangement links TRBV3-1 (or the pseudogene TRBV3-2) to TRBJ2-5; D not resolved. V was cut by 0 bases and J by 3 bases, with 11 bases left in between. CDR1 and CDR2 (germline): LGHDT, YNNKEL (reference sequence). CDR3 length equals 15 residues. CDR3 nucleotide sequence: TGTGCCAGCAGCCAAGATCCTCGCAGAGAAGAGACCCAGTACTTC. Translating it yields CASSQDPRREETQYF.

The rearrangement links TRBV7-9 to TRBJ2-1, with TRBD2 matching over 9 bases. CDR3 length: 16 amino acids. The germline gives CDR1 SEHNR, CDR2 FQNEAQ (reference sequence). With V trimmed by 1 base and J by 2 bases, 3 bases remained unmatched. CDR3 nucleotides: TGTGCCAGCAGCTTAGAGGCGGGAGGGCCCTACAATGAGCAGTTCTTC. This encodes CASSLEAGGPYNEQFF.

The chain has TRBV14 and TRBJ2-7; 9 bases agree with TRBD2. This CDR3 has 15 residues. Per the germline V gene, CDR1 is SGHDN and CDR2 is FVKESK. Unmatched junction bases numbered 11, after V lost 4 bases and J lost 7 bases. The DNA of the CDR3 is TGTGCCAGCAGCCCCATAGAGCGGGGGGCAGAGGAGCAGTACTTC. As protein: CASSPIERGAEEQYF.

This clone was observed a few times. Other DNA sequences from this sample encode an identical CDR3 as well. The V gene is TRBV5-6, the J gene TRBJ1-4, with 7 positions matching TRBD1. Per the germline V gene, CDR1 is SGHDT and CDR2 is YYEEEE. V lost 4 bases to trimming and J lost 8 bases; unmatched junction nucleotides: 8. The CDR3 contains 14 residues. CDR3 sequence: CASSGTGVGEKLFF. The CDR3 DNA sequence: TGTGCCAGCAGCGGTACAGGGGTGGGGGAAAAACTGTTTTTT.

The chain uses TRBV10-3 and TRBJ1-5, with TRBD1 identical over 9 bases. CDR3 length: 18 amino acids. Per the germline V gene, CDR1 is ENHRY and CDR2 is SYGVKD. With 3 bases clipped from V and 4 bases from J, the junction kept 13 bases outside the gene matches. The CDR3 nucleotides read TGTGCCATCAGTGACGACAGGGGGGGTGAATTTCGGAATCAGCCCCAGCATTTT. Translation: CAISDDRGGEFRNQPQHF.

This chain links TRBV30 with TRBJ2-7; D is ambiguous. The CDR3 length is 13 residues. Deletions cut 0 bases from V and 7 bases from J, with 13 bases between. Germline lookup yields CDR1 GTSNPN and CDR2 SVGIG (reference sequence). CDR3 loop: CAWSVRDSREQYF. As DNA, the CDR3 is TGTGCCTGGAGTGTAAGGGATTCGAGGGAGCAGTACTTC.

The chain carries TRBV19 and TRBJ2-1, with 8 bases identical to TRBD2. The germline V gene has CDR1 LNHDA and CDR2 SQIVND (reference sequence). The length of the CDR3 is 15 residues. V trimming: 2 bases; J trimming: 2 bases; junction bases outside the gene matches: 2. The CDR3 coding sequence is TGTGCCAGTAGTATAACGGGGGGGCCCTACAATGAGCAGTTCTTC. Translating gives CASSITGGPYNEQFF. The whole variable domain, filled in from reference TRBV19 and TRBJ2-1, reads DGGITQSPKYLFRKEGQNVTLSCEQNLNHDAMYWYRQDPGQGLRLIYYSQIVNDFQKGDIAEGYSVSREKKESFPLTVTSAQKNPTAFYLCASSITGGPYNEQFFGPGTRLTVL.

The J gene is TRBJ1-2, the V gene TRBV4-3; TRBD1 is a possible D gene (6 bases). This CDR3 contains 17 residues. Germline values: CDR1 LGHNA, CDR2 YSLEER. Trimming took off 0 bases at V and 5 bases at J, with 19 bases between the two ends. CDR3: CASSQDTGTVLRYGYTF. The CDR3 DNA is TGCGCCAGCAGCCAAGATACAGGGACGGTGCTCCGTTATGGCTACACCTTC.

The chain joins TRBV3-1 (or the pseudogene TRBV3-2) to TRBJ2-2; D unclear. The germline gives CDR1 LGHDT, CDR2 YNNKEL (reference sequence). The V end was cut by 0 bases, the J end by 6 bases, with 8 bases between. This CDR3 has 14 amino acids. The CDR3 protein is CASSQDQGSGELFF. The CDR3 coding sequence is TGTGCCAGCAGCCAAGATCAAGGGTCCGGGGAGCTGTTTTTT.

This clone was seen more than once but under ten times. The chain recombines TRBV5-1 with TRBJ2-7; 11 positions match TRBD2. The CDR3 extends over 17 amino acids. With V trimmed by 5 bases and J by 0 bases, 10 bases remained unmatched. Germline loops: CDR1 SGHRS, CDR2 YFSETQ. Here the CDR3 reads CASRELGTSGYSYEQYF. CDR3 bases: TGCGCCAGCAGAGAATTAGGGACTAGCGGATACTCCTACGAGCAGTACTTC.

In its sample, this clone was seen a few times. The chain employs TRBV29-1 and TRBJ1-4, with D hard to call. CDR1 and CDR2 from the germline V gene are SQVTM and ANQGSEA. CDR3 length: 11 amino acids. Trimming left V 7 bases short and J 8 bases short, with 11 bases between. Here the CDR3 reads CSALEDEKLFF. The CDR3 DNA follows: TGCAGCGCCTTGGAGGACGAAAAACTGTTTTTT.

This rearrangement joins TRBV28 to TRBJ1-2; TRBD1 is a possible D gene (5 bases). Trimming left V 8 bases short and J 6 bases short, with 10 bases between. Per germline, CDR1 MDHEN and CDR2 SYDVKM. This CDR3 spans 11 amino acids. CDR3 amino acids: CASWGRDGYTF. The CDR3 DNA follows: TGTGCCAGCTGGGGCCGCGATGGCTACACCTTC.

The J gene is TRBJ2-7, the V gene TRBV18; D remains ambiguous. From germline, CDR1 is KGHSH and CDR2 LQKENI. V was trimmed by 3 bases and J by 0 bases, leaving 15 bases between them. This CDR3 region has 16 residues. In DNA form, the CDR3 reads TGTGCCAGCTCACCTGTACGGAAGCTTCTCTCCTACGAGCAGTACTTC. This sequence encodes CASSPVRKLLSYEQYF.

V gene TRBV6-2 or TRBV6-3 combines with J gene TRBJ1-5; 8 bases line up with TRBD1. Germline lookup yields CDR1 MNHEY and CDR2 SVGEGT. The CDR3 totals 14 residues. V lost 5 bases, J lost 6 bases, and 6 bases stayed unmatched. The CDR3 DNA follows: TGTGCCAGCAGTGCCGGACAGGGTGGTCAGCCCCAGCATTTT. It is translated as CASSAGQGGQPQHF.